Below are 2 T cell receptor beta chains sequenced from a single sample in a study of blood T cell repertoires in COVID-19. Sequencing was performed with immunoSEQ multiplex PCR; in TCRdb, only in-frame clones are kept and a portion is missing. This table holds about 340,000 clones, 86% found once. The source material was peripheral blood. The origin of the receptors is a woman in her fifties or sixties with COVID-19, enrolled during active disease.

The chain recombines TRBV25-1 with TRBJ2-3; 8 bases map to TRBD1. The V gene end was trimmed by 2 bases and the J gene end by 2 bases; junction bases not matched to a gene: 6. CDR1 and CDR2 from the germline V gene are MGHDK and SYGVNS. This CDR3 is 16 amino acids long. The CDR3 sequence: CASSEGQGGTTDTQYF. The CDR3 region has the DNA TGTGCCAGCAGTGAAGGACAGGGCGGCACCACAGATACGCAGTATTTT. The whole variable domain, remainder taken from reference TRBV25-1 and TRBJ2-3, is EADIYQTPRYLVIGTGKKITLECSQTMGHDKMYWYQQDPGMELHLIHYSYGVNSTEKGDLSSESTVSRIRTEHFPLTLESARPSHTSQYLCASSEGQGGTTDTQYFGPGTRLTVL.

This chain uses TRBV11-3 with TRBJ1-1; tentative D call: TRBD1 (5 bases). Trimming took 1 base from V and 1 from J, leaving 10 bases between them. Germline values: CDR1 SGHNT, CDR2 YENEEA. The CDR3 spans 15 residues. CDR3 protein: CASSLGGLTNTEAFF. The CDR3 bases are TGTGCCAGCAGCTTAGGGGGACTTACGAACACTGAAGCTTTCTTT.